This record covers a single T cell receptor (beta chain). The data were taken from a study of immune evolution from preneoplasia to lung adenocarcinoma. Premalignant or tumor cells were enriched by macro-dissection after pathologic assessment. Profiling relied on immunoSEQ multiplex PCR, and the TCRdb table lists in-frame clones only, not all of them. The repertoire holds about 9,000 clones, 90% seen once, with over 2% in the top ten. The V end lost 2 bases, the J end lost 2 bases, and 10 bases lay between the germline ends. The CDR3 is made up of 15 amino acids. CDR1 and CDR2 (germline): MNHNS, SASEGT.

This sequence originates from a person aged 65 to 79 with invasive lung adenocarcinoma. The rearrangement uses TRBV6-1 and TRBJ1-5, with unresolved D. The sample consisted of FFPE invasive lung adenocarcinoma tissue. CDR3 region: CASSEIGSRNQPQHF. The CDR3 DNA sequence: TGTGCCAGCAGTGAAATTGGATCTCGCAATCAGCCCCAGCATTTT.